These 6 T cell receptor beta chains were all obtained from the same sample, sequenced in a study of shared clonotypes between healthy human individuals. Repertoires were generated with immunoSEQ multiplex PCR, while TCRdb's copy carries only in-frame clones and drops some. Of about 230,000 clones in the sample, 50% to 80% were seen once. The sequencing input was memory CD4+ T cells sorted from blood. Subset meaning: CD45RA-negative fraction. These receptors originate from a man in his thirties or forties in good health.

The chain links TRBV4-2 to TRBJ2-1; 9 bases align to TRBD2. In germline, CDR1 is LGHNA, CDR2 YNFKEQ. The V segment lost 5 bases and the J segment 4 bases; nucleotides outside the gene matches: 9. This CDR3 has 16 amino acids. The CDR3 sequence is CASSLTSGLSYNEQFF. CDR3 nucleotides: TGTGCCAGCAGCTTGACTAGCGGACTAAGTTACAATGAGCAGTTCTTC.

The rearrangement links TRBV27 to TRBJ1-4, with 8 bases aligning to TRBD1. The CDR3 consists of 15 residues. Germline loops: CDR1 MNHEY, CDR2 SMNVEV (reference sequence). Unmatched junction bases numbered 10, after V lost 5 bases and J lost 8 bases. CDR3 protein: CASSPTGGKREKLFF. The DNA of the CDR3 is TGTGCCAGCAGTCCCACAGGGGGAAAAAGGGAAAAACTGTTTTTT.

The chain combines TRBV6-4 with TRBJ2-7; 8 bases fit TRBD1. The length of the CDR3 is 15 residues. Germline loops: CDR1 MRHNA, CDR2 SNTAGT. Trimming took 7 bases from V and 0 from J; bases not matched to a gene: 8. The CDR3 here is CASNPDRGCSYEQYF. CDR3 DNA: TGTGCCAGCAATCCCGACAGGGGATGCTCCTACGAGCAGTACTTC.

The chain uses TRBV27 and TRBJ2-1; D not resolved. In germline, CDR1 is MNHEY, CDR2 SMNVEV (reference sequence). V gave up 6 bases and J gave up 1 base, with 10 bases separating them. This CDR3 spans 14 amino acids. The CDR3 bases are TGTGCCAGCAGCCCCTCCGGGTCCTACAATGAGCAGTTCTTC. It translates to CASSPSGSYNEQFF.

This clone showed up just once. The CDR3 reads CASSIARGASGANVLTF. The CDR3 DNA sequence: TGTGCCAGCTCAATCGCCAGGGGTGCTTCTGGGGCCAACGTCCTGACTTTC. The chain combines TRBV18 with TRBJ2-6, with TRBD1 as a possible D gene (6 bases). The germline V gene encodes CDR1 KGHSH and CDR2 LQKENI. The CDR3 spans 17 residues. V lost 5 bases and J 1 base, leaving 15 bases between the germline ends.

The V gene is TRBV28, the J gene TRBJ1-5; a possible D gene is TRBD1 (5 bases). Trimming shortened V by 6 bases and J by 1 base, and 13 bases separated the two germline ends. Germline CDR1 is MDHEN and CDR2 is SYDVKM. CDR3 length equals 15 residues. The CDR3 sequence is CASRSVGASNQPQHF. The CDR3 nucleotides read TGTGCCAGCAGGAGCGTCGGGGCGAGCAATCAGCCCCAGCATTTT.